One sample yielded the 2 T cell receptor beta chains listed below, sequenced in a study of human T cells and chemical hapten exposure (dated by TCRdb to the early 2020s). The sample's time point label is to be understood as: pre-sensitization, week 0. The treatment or condition label corresponds to: therapeutic diphenylcyclopropenone sensitization with weekly scalp DPC. Receptors were amplified or captured by RACE. The sequencing machine was a NextSeq 500. TCRdb ran its own pipeline on the public reads, namely fastp trimming at Q25 and MiXCR clone calling, and kept in-frame beta chains. When rows share a CDR3 protein, they turn into one entry using the most common DNA and genes. The sample profile shows 250,000 to 300,000 distinct CDR3 sequences; around 7.7% of them were found once. About 1.1% of the sample belongs to the ten largest clones. Source: whole blood, taken in connection with sensitization to the hapten diphenylcyclopropenone (DPC). All receptors come from a man between 18 and 29 years old with alopecia areata. Some clones in this sample may be carry-over from other donors' samples.

The chain combines TRBV18 with TRBJ1-1; D is unresolved. V shed 4 bases and J shed 10 bases, with 13 bases lying between them. Germline lookup yields CDR1 KGHSH and CDR2 LQKENI. This CDR3 contains 12 residues. The chain's CDR3 is CASSQDLRGAFF. As DNA, the CDR3 is TGTGCCAGCTCACAGGATCTTCGGGGAGCTTTCTTT.

This clonotype turned up a few times. This chain uses TRBV7-9 with TRBJ2-7, with TRBD1 as a possible D gene (5 bases). The CDR3 consists of 13 residues. CDR1 is SEHNR and CDR2 is FQNEAQ in the germline V gene (reference sequence). Between the trimmed V and J ends, which lost 4 bases and 0 bases, there was a span of 7 bases. DNA of the CDR3: TGTGCCAGCAGCTCGACAGTCTCCTACGAGCAGTACTTC. Amino acids: CASSSTVSYEQYF. Full variable domain (remainder filled in from reference TRBV7-9 and TRBJ2-7): DTGVSQNPRHKITKRGQNVTFRCDPISEHNRLYWYRQTLGQGPEFLTYFQNEAQLEKSRLLSDRFSAERPKGSFSTLEIQRTEQGDSAMYLCASSSTVSYEQYFGPGTRLTVT.